This TCR beta chain was recovered during a study of T cell repertoires in cytomegalovirus infection. One entry per CDR3 protein results from TCRdb running MiXCR on the reads. The sample includes about 360,000 distinct CDR3 sequences, 15% to 20% of them seen just once. Overall study results and limits: HLA-C-restricted CMV-specific TCR beta clonotypes were dominant in the ex vivo response. Based on cumulative public TCR beta family frequency, carriers of CMV plus the relevant HLA were identified.

This clonotype occurred a few times. Antigen specificity is unknown. The CDR3 sequence is 16 residues long. The germline gives CDR1 SGHDN, CDR2 FVKESK. With V trimmed by 0 bases and J by 5 bases, 2 bases remained unmatched. The chain couples TRBV14 to TRBJ2-1; TRBD2 matches at 12 bases. The clonotype comes from a human donor in good health (CMV status not recorded). Some clones in this sample may be carry-over from other donors' samples. Sequencing was done on a sample of PBMCs. CDR3 in DNA: TGTGCCAGCAGCCAAGAACTAGCGGGGGGAAACAATGAGCAGTTCTTC. This sequence encodes CASSQELAGGNNEQFF.